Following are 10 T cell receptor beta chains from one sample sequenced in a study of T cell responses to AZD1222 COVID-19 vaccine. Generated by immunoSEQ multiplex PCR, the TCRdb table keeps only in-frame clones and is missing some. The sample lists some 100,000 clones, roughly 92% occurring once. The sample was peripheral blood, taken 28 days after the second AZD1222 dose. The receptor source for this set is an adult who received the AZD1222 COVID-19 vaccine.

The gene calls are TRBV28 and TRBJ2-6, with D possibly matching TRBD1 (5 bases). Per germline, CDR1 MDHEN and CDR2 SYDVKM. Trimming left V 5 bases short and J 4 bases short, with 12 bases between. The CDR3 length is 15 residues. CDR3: CASSNQGTGANVLTF. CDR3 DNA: TGTGCCAGCAGTAATCAGGGTACCGGGGCCAACGTCCTGACTTTC.

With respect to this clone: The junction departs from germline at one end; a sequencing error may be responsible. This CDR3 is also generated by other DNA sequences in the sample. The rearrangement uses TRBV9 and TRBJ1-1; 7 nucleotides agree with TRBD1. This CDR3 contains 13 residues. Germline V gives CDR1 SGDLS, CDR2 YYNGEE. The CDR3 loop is CASSVTGATEAFF. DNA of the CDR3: TGTGCCAGCAGCGTAACAGGGGCCACTGAGGCTTTCTTT. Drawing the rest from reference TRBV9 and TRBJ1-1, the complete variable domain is DSGVTQTPKHLITATGQRVTLRCSPRSGDLSVYWYQQSLDQGLQFLIQYYNGEERAKGNILERFSAQQFPDLHSELNLSSLELGDSALYFCASSVTGATEAFFGQGTRLTVV.

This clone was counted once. The DNA of the CDR3 is TGTGCCAGCAGCTCCACGCCGACATTATCCGGGGAGCTGTTTTTT. Residues: CASSSTPTLSGELFF. This sequence joins TRBV5-6 and TRBJ2-2; no firm D call. The CDR3 runs to 15 residues. Per the germline V gene, CDR1 is SGHDT and CDR2 is YYEEEE. Deletions cut 3 bases from V and 6 bases from J, with 15 bases between.

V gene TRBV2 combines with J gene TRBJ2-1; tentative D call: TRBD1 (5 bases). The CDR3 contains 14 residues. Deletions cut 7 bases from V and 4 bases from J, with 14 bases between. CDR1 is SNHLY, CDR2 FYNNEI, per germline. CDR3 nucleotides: TGTGCCAGCACGGTTAGGGGTGGGTACAATGAGCAGTTCTTC. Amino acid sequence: CASTVRGGYNEQFF.

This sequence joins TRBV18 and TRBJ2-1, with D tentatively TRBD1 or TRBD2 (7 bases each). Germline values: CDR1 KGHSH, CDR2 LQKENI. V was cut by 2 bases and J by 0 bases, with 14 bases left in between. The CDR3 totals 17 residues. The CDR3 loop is CASSPVQGGASYNEQFF. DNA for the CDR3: TGTGCCAGCTCACCAGTGCAGGGGGGGGCCTCCTACAATGAGCAGTTCTTC.

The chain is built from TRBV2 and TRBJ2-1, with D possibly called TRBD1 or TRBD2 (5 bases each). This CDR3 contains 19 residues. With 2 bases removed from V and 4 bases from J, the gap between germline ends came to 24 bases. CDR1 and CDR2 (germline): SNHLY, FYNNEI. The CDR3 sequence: CASSEIGVRNLGLYNEQFF. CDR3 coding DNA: TGTGCCAGCAGTGAAATCGGGGTTCGCAATTTGGGGCTATACAATGAGCAGTTCTTC. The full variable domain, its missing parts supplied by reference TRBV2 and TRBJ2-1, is EPEVTQTPSHQVTQMGQEVILRCVPISNHLYFYWYRQILGQKVEFLVSFYNNEISEKSEIFDDQFSVERPDGSNFTLKIRSTKLEDSAMYFCASSEIGVRNLGLYNEQFFGPGTRLTVL.

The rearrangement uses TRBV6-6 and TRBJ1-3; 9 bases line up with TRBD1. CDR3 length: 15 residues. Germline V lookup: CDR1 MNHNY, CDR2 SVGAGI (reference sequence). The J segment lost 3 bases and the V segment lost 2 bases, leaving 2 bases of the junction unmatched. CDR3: CASSYGQGLGNTIYF. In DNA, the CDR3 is TGTGCCAGCAGTTACGGACAGGGGCTTGGAAACACCATATATTTT.

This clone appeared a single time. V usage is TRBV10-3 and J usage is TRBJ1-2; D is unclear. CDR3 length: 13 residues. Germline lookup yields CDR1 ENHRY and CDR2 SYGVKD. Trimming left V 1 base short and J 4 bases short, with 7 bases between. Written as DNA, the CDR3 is TGTGCCATCAGTGAGTATACCTCCTATGGCTACACCTTC. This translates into CAISEYTSYGYTF.

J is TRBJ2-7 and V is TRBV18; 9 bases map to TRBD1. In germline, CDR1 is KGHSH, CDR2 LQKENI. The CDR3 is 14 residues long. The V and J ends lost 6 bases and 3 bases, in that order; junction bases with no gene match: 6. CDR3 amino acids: CASSPGTGNYEQYF. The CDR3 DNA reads TGTGCCAGCTCCCCCGGGACAGGGAACTACGAGCAGTACTTC.

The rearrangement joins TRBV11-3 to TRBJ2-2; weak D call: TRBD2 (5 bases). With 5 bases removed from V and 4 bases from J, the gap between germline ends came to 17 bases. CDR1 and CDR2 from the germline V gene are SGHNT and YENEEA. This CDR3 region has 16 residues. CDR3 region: CASSRGLTEGTGELFF. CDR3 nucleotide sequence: TGTGCCAGCAGCCGAGGACTCACCGAGGGCACCGGGGAGCTGTTTTTT.